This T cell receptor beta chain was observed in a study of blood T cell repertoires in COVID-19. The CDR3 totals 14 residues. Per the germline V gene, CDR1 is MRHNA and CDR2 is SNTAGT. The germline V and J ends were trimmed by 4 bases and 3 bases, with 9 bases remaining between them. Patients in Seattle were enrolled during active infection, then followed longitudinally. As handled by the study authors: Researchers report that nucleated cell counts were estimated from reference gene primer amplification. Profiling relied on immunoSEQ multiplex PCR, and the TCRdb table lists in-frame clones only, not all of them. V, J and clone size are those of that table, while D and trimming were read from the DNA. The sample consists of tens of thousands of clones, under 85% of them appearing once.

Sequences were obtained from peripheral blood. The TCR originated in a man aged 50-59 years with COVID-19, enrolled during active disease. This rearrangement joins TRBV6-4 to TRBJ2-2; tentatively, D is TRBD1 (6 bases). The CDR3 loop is CASSVGQYTGELFF. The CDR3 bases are TGTGCCAGCAGTGTAGGACAGTACACCGGGGAGCTGTTTTTT.